This T cell receptor (beta chain) was recorded in a study of T cells in Graves' hyperthyroidism and ophthalmopathy. Across the study: Before treatment of any kind, peripheral blood was taken at initial diagnosis. Study-level points and caveats: In the blood, most expanded thyroid clonotypes above 0.001 appeared as well. Median prediction lead before ophthalmopathy onset was about 6.3 months with the model.

Regions amplified from RNA transcripts were the TCR beta CDR3 regions. During a first-round RT-PCR of the TCR CDR3, the HTBI primer set was used. TCRdb re-called the multiplex PCR reads through MiXCR, storing one row per CDR3 protein. The sample carries around 300,000 distinct CDR3 sequences, around 20% recorded once. Deletions cut 5 bases from V and 2 bases from J, with 10 bases between. CDR1 SQVTM and CDR2 ANQGSEA come from the germline V gene. This CDR3 spans 14 amino acids. This clonotype has more than one count but fewer than ten. Its antigen is currently unknown. This chain links TRBV29-1 with TRBJ2-6; perhaps D is TRBD1 or TRBD2 (5 bases each). The sequence derives from a man aged 25-45 years with Graves' ophthalmopathy. Material: blood. CDR3 amino acids: CSVLQGPGANVLTF. The CDR3 nucleotides read TGCAGCGTTCTCCAGGGACCTGGGGCCAACGTCCTGACTTTC.